This TCR beta chain was captured in a study of vaccination and CD4 T cells after COVID-19. The study's findings and limits: Looking at convalescent patients, 304 of their 307 vaccine-specific clones were spike mono-reactive.

Germline V gene lookup returns CDR1 MRHNA and CDR2 SNTAGT. Germline trimming cut 5 bases from V and 4 bases from J; bases unmatched to any gene: 15. The CDR3 runs 17 residues. The sample holds a few counts of this clonotype. Its specificity is unknown. As to treatment: roughly ten-day PBMC culture with coronavirus spike peptide pools or control peptides (ViraFEST assay). Under 2.5 million PBMCs were grown per well alongside approximately 9.4 IU/ml IL-2 and 9.5 to 10 ug/ml peptide pools. The Oncomine TCR Beta short-read assay sequenced DNA from cultured CD4+ T cells. Genomic DNA was drawn out of CD4+ T cells grown in culture. TCRdb redid the calling of the PCR reads with MiXCR, one entry per CDR3 protein. The sample has about 14,000 distinct CDR3 sequences, about 30% seen once.

The chain combines TRBV6-4 with TRBJ1-2; 8 positions match TRBD1. This clonotype was obtained from a human donor who had recovered from COVID-19. Sequencing used CD4+ T cells from blood, cultured in vitro, obtained after SARS-CoV-2 vaccination. The CDR3 DNA reads TGTGCCAGCAGTCCACGGGTCGGGACAGGATGGAGCTATGGCTACACCTTC. Protein sequence: CASSPRVGTGWSYGYTF.